The entry below gives a single T cell receptor (beta chain) sequence along with its context. This clonotype has a count of ten or more. No cognate antigen has been identified for it. Base-call qualities are not available, and no considerably larger clone is one nucleotide away. The sample is drawn from a study of human T cells and chemical hapten exposure (dated by TCRdb to 2020 to 2022). For context, the study as a whole: The libraries were sequenced as a pool, and the TCR yield per sample differed mostly because of small variations in library volumes within the pool. In alopecia patients, the study followed how the peripheral blood TCR repertoire changed in vivo over primary and secondary sensitization to diphenylcyclopropenone (DPC), a hapten. For every blood RNA sample, sequencing covered both the TCR alpha and TCR beta chains. General conclusions and limits of the study: The number of TCRs above 1 in 1000 frequency did not change with DPC sensitization; there was no evidence of global repertoire structure alterations. Repeated subsampling changed both the strength of the expansion versus patch-test correlation and the threshold at which the correlation became significant.

The method was RACE. Sequencing instrument: NextSeq 500. During library preparation, unique molecular identifiers were attached to individual cDNA molecules so that TCRs could be counted quantitatively and reproducibly. Per the original workflow: Samples had a median of about 90,000 TCRs, with a range from roughly 20,000 to 690,600. The Decombinator software suite was used to annotate the V, J and CDR3 of the TCR reads. For the PS versus PT1 abundance plots, all samples were subsampled to the same number of TCRs (28,000). Expanded TCRs were defined as absent before sensitization and observed at least eight times at the 2-week time point. The public reads were reanalyzed by TCRdb: fastp trimming at Q25, MiXCR alignment, in-frame beta chains only. Duplicate CDR3 protein sequences are folded into a single record with the most common DNA and genes. TCRdb, not the original authors, processed these V and J calls. The sample records under 90,000 distinct CDR3 sequences, under 10% of which are singletons. Roughly 1.5% of the sample comes from the top ten.

The sample's time point, from its label and the paper: healthy volunteer bleed at 6 weeks. Total RNA was extracted from unfractionated whole blood that had been collected in Tempus Blood RNA tubes. Five or six healthy volunteers served as TCR sequencing controls and were bled at day 0, 2 weeks and 6 weeks. The receptor comes from a male donor in good health. Some clones in this sample may be carry-over from other donors' samples. The sequenced sample consisted of whole blood.

This receptor carries the CDR3 CASSPALSSYNSPLHF. In nucleotide form, the sequence is TGTGCCAGCAGTCCGGCCCTTAGCTCCTATAATTCACCCCTCCACTTT. Rearrangement joined TRBV27 to TRBJ1-6; confidence is insufficient to name the D gene. From the cysteine up to the phenylalanine, the CDR3 has a length of 16 residues. Just CDR3 DNA is preserved here, 48 bases in frame from base 1. The germline V gene (reference sequence) gives CDR1 as MNHEY and CDR2 as SMNVEV. The germline ends are 11 bases apart after V is trimmed by 5 bases and J by 0 bases.